This T cell receptor beta chain is drawn from a study of CXCR3-negative and CXCR3-positive naive CD8 T cells. Study information: Roughly 1.5 +/- 0.3 million TRB reads came from each library, giving some 140 million in total.

Findings of the study overall: Whereas memory cells differed, naive CXCR3-negative and CXCR3-positive cells shared similar TRBV-TRBJ usage. Greater hydrophobicity was found in TRB CDR3s of CXCR3-positive naive cells than of CXCR3-negative naive cells.

The libraries of TRB cDNA were prepared using 5' RACE with UMI labels. TCRdb reprocessed the 5' RACE reads; each CDR3 protein has one entry and no DNA is given. The repertoire shows roughly 7,200 distinct CDR3 sequences; the top ten hold roughly 1.7%. The CDR3 runs to 17 residues. CDR1 and CDR2 from the germline V gene are SGHVS and FQNEAQ. This clonotype is labeled medium-sized based on frequency. Its target is not known. The source of this sequence is a human donor in good health. Some clones in this sample may be carry-over from other donors' samples. The V gene is TRBV7-8, the J gene TRBJ1-2; TCRdb returns TRBD1, unconfirmable since there is no DNA. Sequenced: naive CXCR3+ CD8+ T cells from blood. Indicated subset: CD45RO-CCR7+CD27+CD95- naive CD8+ T cells expressing CXCR3 (TNR3+). The CDR3 is CASVGRGGTVGNYGYTF.